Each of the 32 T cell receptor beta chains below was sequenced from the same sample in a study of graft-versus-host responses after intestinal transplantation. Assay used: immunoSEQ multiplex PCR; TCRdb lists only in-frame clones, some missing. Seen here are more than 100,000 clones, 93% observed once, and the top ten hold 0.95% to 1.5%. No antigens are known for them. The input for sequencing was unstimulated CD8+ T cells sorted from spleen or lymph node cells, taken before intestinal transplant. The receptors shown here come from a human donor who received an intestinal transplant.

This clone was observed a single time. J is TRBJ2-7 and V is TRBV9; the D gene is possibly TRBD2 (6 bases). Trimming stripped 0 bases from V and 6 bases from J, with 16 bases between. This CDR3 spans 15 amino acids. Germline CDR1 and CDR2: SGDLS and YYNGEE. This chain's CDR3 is CASSVGEVSGCEQYF. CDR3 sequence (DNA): TGTGCCAGCAGCGTAGGGGAGGTCTCGGGGTGCGAGCAGTACTTC.

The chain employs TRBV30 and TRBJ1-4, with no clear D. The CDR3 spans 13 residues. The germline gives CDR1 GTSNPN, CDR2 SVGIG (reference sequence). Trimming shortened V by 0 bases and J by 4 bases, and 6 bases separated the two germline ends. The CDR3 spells CAWSVLGNEKLFF. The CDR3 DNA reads TGTGCCTGGAGTGTACTGGGTAATGAAAAACTGTTTTTT.

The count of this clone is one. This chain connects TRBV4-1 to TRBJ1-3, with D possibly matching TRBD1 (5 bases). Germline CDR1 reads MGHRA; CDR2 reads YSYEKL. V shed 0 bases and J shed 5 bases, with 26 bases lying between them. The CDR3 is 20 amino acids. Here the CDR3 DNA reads TGCGCCAGCAGCCAAGATTCTGCAGGGAGTTGGGAGAAAAAGAGAAACACCATATATTTT. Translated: CASSQDSAGSWEKKRNTIYF.

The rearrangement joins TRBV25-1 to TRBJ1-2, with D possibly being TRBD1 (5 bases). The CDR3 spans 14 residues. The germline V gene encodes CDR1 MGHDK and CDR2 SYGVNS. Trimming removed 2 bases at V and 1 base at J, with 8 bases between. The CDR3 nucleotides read TGTGCCAGCAGTGAACAGGGAGGTAACTATGGCTACACCTTC. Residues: CASSEQGGNYGYTF.

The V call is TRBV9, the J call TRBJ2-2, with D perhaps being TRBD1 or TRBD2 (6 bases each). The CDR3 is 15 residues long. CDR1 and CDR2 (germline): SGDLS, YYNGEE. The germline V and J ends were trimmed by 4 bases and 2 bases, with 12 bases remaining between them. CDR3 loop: CASSTGGLNTGELFF. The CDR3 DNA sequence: TGTGCCAGCAGCACCGGGGGCCTTAACACCGGGGAGCTGTTTTTT.

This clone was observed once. The CDR3 spells CASSPGGTGVYEQYF. The CDR3 DNA reads as TGCGCCAGCAGCCCAGGGGGGACAGGAGTCTACGAGCAGTACTTC. V usage is TRBV4-1 and J usage is TRBJ2-7, with TRBD1 matching over 8 bases. The germline CDR1 and CDR2 sequences are MGHRA and YSYEKL. The V gene end was trimmed by 4 bases and the J gene end by 3 bases; junction bases not matched to a gene: 8. There are 15 residues in the CDR3.

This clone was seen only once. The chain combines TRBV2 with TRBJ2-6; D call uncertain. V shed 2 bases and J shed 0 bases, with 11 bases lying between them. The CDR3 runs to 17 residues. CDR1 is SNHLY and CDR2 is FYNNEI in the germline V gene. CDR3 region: CASSEKAASSGANVLTF. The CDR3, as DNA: TGTGCCAGCAGTGAAAAGGCAGCGAGCTCTGGGGCCAACGTCCTGACTTTC.

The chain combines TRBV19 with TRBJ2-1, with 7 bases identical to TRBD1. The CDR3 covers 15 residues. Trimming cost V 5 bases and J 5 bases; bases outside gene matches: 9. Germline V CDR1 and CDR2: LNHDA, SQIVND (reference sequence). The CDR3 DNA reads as TGTGCCAGTAGTGTTACAGGGGTGACAAACAATGAGCAGTTCTTC. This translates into CASSVTGVTNNEQFF.

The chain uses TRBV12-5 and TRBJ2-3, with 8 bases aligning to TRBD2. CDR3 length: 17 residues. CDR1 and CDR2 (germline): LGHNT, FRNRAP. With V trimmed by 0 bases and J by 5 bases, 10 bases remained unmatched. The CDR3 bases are TGTGCTAGTGGTTTGGTACGGGGGGGGGCCACCGAAGATACGCAGTATTTT. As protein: CASGLVRGGATEDTQYF.

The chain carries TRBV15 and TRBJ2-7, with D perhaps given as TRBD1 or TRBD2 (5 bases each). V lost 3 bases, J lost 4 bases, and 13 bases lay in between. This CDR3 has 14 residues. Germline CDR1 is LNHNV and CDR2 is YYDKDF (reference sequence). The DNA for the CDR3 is TGTGCCACCAGCAGGGGGGACGGAGCATACGAGCAGTACTTC. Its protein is CATSRGDGAYEQYF. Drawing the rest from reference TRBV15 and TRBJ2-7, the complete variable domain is DAMVIQNPRYQVTQFGKPVTLSCSQTLNHNVMYWYQQKSSQAPKLLFHYYDKDFNNEADTPDNFQSRRPNTSFCFLDIRSPGLGDTAMYLCATSRGDGAYEQYFGPGTRLTVT.

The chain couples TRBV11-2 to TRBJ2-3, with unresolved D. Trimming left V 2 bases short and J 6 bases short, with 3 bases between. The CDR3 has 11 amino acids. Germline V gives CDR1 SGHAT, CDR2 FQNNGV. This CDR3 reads CASSLLDTQYF. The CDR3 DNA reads TGTGCCAGCAGCTTACTCGATACGCAGTATTTT. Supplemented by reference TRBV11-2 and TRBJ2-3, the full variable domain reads EAGVAQSPRYKIIEKRQSVAFWCNPISGHATLYWYQQILGQGPKLLIQFQNNGVVDDSQLPKDRFSAERLKGVDSTLKIQPAKLEDSAVYLCASSLLDTQYFGPGTRLTVL.

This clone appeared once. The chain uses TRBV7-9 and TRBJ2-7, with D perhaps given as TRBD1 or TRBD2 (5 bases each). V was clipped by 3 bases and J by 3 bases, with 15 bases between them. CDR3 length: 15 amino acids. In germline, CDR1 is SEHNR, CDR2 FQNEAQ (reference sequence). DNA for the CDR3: TGTGCCAGCAGCTTGGGGGTCCCCGTCCTCTACGAGCAGTACTTC. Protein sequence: CASSLGVPVLYEQYF. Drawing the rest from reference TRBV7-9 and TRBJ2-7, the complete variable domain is DTGVSQNPRHKITKRGQNVTFRCDPISEHNRLYWYRQTLGQGPEFLTYFQNEAQLEKSRLLSDRFSAERPKGSFSTLEIQRTEQGDSAMYLCASSLGVPVLYEQYFGPGTRLTVT.

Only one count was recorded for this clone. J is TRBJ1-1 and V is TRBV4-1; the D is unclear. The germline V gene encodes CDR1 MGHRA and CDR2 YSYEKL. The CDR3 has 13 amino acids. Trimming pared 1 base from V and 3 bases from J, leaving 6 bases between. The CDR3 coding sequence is TGCGCCAGCAGCCAAGGGTCGGACACTGAAGCTTTCTTT. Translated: CASSQGSDTEAFF.

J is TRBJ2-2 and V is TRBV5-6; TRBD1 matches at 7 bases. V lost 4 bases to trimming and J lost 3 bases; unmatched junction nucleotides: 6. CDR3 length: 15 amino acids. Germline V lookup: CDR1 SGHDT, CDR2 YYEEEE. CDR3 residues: CASSPDRHYTGELFF. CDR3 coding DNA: TGTGCCAGCAGCCCGGACAGGCATTACACCGGGGAGCTGTTTTTT.

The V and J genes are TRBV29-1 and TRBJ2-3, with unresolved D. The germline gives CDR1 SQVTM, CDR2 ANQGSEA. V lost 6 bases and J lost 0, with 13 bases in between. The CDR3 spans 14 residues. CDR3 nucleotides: TGCAGCGTGAGGACGGAAGATAGCACAGATACGCAGTATTTT. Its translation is CSVRTEDSTDTQYF.

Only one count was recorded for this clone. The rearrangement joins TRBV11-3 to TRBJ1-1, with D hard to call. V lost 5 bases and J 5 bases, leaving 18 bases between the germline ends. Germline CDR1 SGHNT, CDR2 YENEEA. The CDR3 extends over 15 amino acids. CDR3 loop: CASSDPSSETTEAFF. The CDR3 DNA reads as TGTGCCAGCAGCGATCCAAGTTCCGAGACGACTGAAGCTTTCTTT.

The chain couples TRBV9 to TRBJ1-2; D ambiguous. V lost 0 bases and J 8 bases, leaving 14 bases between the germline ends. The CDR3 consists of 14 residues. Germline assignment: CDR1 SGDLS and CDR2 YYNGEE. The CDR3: CASSVAEDSGGYTF. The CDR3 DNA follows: TGTGCCAGCAGCGTAGCGGAAGACTCGGGGGGCTACACCTTC.

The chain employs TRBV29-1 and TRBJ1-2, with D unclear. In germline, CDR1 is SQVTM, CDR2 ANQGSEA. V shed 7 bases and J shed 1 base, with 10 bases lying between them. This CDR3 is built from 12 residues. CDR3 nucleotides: TGCAGCGCCCCCGGGGATAACTATGGCTACACCTTC. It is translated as CSAPGDNYGYTF.

The CDR3 sequence is CASSFRDINTGELFF. DNA of the CDR3: TGTGCCAGCAGCTTCCGGGACATAAACACCGGGGAGCTGTTTTTT. The chain links TRBV11-2 to TRBJ2-2; perhaps TRBD1 as D (6 bases). Trimming removed 3 bases at V and 2 bases at J, with 10 bases between. The CDR3 length is 15 residues. Germline loops: CDR1 SGHAT, CDR2 FQNNGV.

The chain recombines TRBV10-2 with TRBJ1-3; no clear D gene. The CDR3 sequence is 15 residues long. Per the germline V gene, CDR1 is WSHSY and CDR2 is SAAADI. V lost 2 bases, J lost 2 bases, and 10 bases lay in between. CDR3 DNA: TGCGCCAGCAGTGAGGGCGTAGAGCCTGGAAACACCATATATTTT. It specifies CASSEGVEPGNTIYF.

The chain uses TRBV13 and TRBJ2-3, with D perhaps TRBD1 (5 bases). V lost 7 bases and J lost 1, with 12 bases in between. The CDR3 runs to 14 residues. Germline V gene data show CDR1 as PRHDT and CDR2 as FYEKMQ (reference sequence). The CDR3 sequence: CASKPGLRTDTQYF. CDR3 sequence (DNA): TGTGCCAGCAAACCAGGGCTTCGCACAGATACGCAGTATTTT.

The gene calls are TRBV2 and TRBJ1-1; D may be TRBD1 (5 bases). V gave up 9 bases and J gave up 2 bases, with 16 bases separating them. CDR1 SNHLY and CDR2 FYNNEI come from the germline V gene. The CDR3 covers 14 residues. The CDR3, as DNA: TGTGCCAGTGGTTCCGACAGTTCTAACACTGAAGCTTTCTTT. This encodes CASGSDSSNTEAFF.

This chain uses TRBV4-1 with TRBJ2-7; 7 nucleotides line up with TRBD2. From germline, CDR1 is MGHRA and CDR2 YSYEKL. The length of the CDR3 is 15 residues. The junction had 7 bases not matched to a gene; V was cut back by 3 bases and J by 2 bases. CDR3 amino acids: CASSQWLAVTYEQYF. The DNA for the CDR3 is TGCGCCAGCAGCCAGTGGCTAGCGGTAACCTACGAGCAGTACTTC.

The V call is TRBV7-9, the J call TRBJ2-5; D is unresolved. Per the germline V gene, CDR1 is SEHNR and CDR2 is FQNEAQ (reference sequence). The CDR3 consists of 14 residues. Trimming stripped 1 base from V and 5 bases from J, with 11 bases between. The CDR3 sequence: CASSLGVPRETQYF. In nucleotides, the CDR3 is TGTGCCAGCAGCTTAGGGGTCCCCCGGGAGACCCAGTACTTC.

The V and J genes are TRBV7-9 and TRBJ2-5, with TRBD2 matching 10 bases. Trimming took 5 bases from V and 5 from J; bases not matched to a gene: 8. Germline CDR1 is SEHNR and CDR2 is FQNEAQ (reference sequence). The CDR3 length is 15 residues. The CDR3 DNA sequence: TGTGCCAGCAGCCGGCCAGCGGGGGGGCCGGAGACCCAGTACTTC. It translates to CASSRPAGGPETQYF.

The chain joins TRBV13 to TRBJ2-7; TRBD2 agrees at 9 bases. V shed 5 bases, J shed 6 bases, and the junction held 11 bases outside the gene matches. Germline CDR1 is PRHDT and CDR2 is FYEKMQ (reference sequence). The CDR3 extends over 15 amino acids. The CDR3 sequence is CASSPAGGRDAEQYF. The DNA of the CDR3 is TGTGCCAGCAGCCCCGCGGGGGGGCGGGATGCCGAGCAGTACTTC.

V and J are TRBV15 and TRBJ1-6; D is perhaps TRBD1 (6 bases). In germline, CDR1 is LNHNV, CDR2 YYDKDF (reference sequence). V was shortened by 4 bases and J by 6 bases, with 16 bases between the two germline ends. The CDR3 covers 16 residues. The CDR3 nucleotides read TGTGCCACCAGCACGGCCGGGGGCCAGATTAATTCACCCCTCCACTTT. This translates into CATSTAGGQINSPLHF.

DNA for the CDR3: TGTGCCAGCAGCTTAGGAGCGGGGGCTGGGGCCAACGTCCTGACTTTC. Encoded protein: CASSLGAGAGANVLTF. J is TRBJ2-6 and V is TRBV11-2, with 8 positions matching TRBD2. Trimming removed 1 base from V and 2 bases from J; junction bases left unmatched: 1. This CDR3 contains 16 residues. The germline V gene encodes CDR1 SGHAT and CDR2 FQNNGV.

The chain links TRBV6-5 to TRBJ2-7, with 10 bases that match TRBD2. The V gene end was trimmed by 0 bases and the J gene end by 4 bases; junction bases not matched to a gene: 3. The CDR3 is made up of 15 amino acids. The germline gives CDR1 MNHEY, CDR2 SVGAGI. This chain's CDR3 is CASSYSSSGGYEQYF. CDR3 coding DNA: TGTGCCAGCAGTTACTCATCTAGCGGGGGTTACGAGCAGTACTTC.

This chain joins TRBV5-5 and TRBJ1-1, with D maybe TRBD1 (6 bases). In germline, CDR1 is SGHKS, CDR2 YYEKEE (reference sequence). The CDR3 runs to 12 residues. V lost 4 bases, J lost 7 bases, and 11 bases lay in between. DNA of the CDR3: TGTGCCAGCAGCCCAGACAGGAATGAAGCTTTCTTT. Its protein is CASSPDRNEAFF.

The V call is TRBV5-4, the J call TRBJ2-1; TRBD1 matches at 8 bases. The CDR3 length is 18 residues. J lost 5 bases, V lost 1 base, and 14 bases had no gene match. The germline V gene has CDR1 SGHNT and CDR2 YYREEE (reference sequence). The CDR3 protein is CASSLRTGTAYFNNEQFF. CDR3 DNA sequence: TGTGCCAGCAGCTTGAGGACAGGGACCGCCTATTTCAACAATGAGCAGTTCTTC.

DNA for the CDR3: TGTGCCAGCAGCAAAAACTGCGGGGGGTACACTAGCACAGATACGCAGTATTTT. Amino acid sequence: CASSKNCGGYTSTDTQYF. The chain carries TRBV21-1 and TRBJ2-3; TRBD2, the table's D call, lacks a check against the DNA. TRBV21-1 is a documented pseudogene. The length of the CDR3 is 18 residues.